One sample yielded the 7 T cell receptor beta chains listed below, sequenced in a study of cytomegalovirus exposure and HLA in healthy donors. 60 Vbeta and 13 Jbeta primers were used in PCR. Produced via immunoSEQ multiplex PCR; TCRdb's table is partial and in-frame only. This sample has about 140,000 clones; 79% occur once, and the top ten carry roughly 6.8%. The source material was PBMCs. Receptor source: a man aged 35 to 55 in good health and CMV-seropositive.

The chain has TRBV7-6 and TRBJ2-5; 7 bases agree with TRBD2. The germline V gene has CDR1 SGHVS and CDR2 FNYEAQ. V was pared by 5 bases and J by 1 base, with 10 bases of the junction left unmatched. This CDR3 region has 16 residues. CDR3 DNA sequence: TGTGCCAGCAGCCCGGAGGAGTCTAGCGGCCAAGAGACCCAGTACTTC. The encoded protein is CASSPEESSGQETQYF.

The chain joins TRBV5-1 to TRBJ2-2; 14 bases agree with TRBD2. The germline V gene encodes CDR1 SGHRS and CDR2 YFSETQ. The CDR3 is 21 amino acids. After removal of 0 bases from V and 1 base from J, the junction contained 11 bases not matched to a gene. The CDR3 coding sequence is TGCGCCAGCAGCTTGGCGTGGGCCGGACTAGCGGGAGGTCTGAACACCGGGGAGCTGTTTTTT. Translated: CASSLAWAGLAGGLNTGELFF.

The sample holds one count of this clone. This chain links TRBV28 with TRBJ2-5, with D perhaps matching TRBD2 (6 bases). Germline loops: CDR1 MDHEN, CDR2 SYDVKM. The CDR3 is 15 residues long. Trimming cost V 2 bases and J 5 bases, with 15 bases left between them. For the CDR3, the DNA is TGTGCCAGCAGTTTAGCCGGAGAAGGAGGGGAGACCCAGTACTTC. Encoded protein: CASSLAGEGGETQYF. Full variable domain (remainder filled in from reference TRBV28 and TRBJ2-5): DVKVTQSSRYLVKRTGEKVFLECVQDMDHENMFWYRQDPGLGLRLIYFSYDVKMKEKGDIPEGYSVSREKKERFSLILESASTNQTSMYLCASSLAGEGGETQYFGPGTRLLVL.

The V and J genes are TRBV5-1 and TRBJ1-2; unclear D gene. The V gene lost 0 bases and the J gene lost 5 bases, with 5 bases spanning the gap. The germline V gene encodes CDR1 SGHRS and CDR2 YFSETQ. The CDR3 is 12 amino acids. DNA of the CDR3: TGCGCCAGCAGCTTGGCCGGGTATGGCTACACCTTC. It encodes CASSLAGYGYTF.

This chain joins TRBV7-9 and TRBJ1-3; possible D gene TRBD1, 5 bases. Germline V gene data show CDR1 as SEHNR and CDR2 as FQNEAQ (reference sequence). With 6 bases removed from V and 9 bases from J, the gap between germline ends came to 12 bases. This CDR3 has 12 residues. The CDR3 reads CASSFMGGTIYF. The CDR3, as DNA: TGTGCCAGCAGTTTTATGGGGGGCACCATATATTTT.

This chain joins TRBV5-4 and TRBJ2-5; tentative D call: TRBD2 (6 bases). From germline, CDR1 is SGHNT and CDR2 YYREEE (reference sequence). With 2 bases removed from V and 5 bases from J, the gap between germline ends came to 13 bases. The CDR3 sequence is 14 residues long. CDR3 nucleotide sequence: TGTGCCAGCAGCTTTTGGGGGAGCGGGGAGACCCAGTACTTC. This translates into CASSFWGSGETQYF.

This clone was counted a single time. This same CDR3 is encoded by further DNA sequences in the sample. The chain links TRBV29-1 to TRBJ1-1; the D gene is possibly TRBD1 (5 bases). Germline CDR1 and CDR2: SQVTM and ANQGSEA. The CDR3 is 12 amino acids. V was clipped by 6 bases and J by 4 bases, with 12 bases between them. In DNA form, the CDR3 reads TGCAGCGTACAGGACGGGGGCACTGAAGCTTTCTTT. Residues: CSVQDGGTEAFF.